The rows below give T cell receptor beta chains drawn from one sample of a study of blood T cell repertoires in COVID-19. The protocol was immunoSEQ multiplex PCR, while the TCRdb copy is restricted to in-frame clones and leaves out a portion. The profile shows 220,000 or so clones, 90% of them singletons. Sequencing input: PBMCs or T cells enriched from blood (not recorded which). These receptors were obtained from a man aged 30-40 years who had been exposed to COVID-19. The CDR3 runs from the conserved cysteine through the conserved F or W. Each record gives: CDR3 DNA, CDR3 protein, D gene, clone size, V gene, J gene. A D gene is named only where the DNA matches it firmly. Clone size is given for some rows only: seen once, a few or many times, or a class if the clone is expanded.

TGTGCCACCAGCCCGGACAGGGGAGTTGGAGATACGCAGTATTTT,CATSPDRGVGDTQYF,TRBD1,NA,TRBV15,TRBJ2-3
TGTGCCAGCAGCCAGAGGGGGGGCTATGGCTACACCTTC,CASSQRGGYGYTF,NA,NA,TRBV3-1/TRBV3-2,TRBJ1-2
TGTGCCAGCAGTCCGACCGGACAACTCTATAATTCACCCCTCCACTTT,CASSPTGQLYNSPLHF,NA,NA,TRBV7-3,TRBJ1-6
TGTGCCAGCAGCTTAGCCTATAACACCGGGGAGCTGTTTTTT,CASSLAYNTGELFF,NA,NA,TRBV7-2,TRBJ2-2
TGTGCCAGCAGCTCCCCGACAGGGTATAATGGCTACACCTTC,CASSSPTGYNGYTF,TRBD1,NA,TRBV7-2,TRBJ1-2
TGTGCCAGCACACCGCGGGGGGCCTACGAGCAGTACTTC,CASTPRGAYEQYF,TRBD2,NA,TRBV6-4,TRBJ2-7
TGCGCCAGCAGTGAGGGACTAGCGGAAAGCTACGAGCAGTACTTC,CASSEGLAESYEQYF,TRBD2,NA,TRBV10-1,TRBJ2-7
TGTGCCAGCAGTGAAAATTCGTACACTGAAGCTTTCTTT,CASSENSYTEAFF,NA,once,TRBV6-1,TRBJ1-1
TGTGCCAGCTCACCACCGACAGGCTACGAGCAGTACTTC,CASSPPTGYEQYF,NA,NA,TRBV18,TRBJ2-7
TGTGCCACCAGCAGAGGGCCTACAGGGGTAAATACCGGGGAGCTGTTTTTT,CATSRGPTGVNTGELFF,TRBD1,few,TRBV15,TRBJ2-2
TGTGCCAGCTCACCACCTCTGGACAGAACGTTCCGGACCACAAATGAGCAGTTCTTC,CASSPPLDRTFRTTNEQFF,NA,NA,TRBV18,TRBJ2-1
TGCGCCAGCAGTTTTCAGGTTGAGAACACCGGGGAGCTGTTTTTT,CASSFQVENTGELFF,NA,NA,TRBV5-1,TRBJ2-2
TGTGCCAGCAGCGAGTGGGGGGGCGTAACTCATGAAAAACTGTTTTTT,CASSEWGGVTHEKLFF,NA,NA,TRBV3-1/TRBV3-2,TRBJ1-4
TGTGCCAGCAGCTTAGCGCGGCTCAGAATCAATGAGCAGTTCTTC,CASSLARLRINEQFF,NA,NA,TRBV7-9,TRBJ2-1
TGTGCCAGCAGGGACCCCGGAGGGCCTAATGAAAAACTGTTTTTT,CASRDPGGPNEKLFF,NA,NA,TRBV25-1,TRBJ1-4
TGTGCCAGCAGTGGGGGAGGCCGGCTGTCCTACGAGCAGTACTTC,CASSGGGRLSYEQYF,NA,NA,TRBV2,TRBJ2-7
TGTGCCACAGGGGCTCAGTGGAATCAGCCCCAGCATTTT,CATGAQWNQPQHF,NA,once,TRBV6-5,TRBJ1-5
TGTGCCAGCAGCAGCGGGACAGGGGAGTATGGCTACACCTTC,CASSSGTGEYGYTF,TRBD1,NA,TRBV5-4,TRBJ1-2
TGTGCCAGTACCGTGGGACAGACGACCGGTCAGCCCCAGCATTTT,CASTVGQTTGQPQHF,TRBD1,NA,TRBV19,TRBJ1-5
TGTGCCAGCAGCGCAGGACTAGCAGGGCACACAGATACGCAGTATTTT,CASSAGLAGHTDTQYF,TRBD2,NA,TRBV9,TRBJ2-3
TGTGCCAGCAGCCTCGGTGGGAGTAATTCACCCCTCCACTTT,CASSLGGSNSPLHF,NA,NA,TRBV3-1/TRBV3-2,TRBJ1-6
TGTGCCAGCAGTGAAGAGACAGGGACCTATGGCTACACCTTC,CASSEETGTYGYTF,TRBD1,NA,TRBV6-4,TRBJ1-2
TGTGCCAGCAGCTCGACGGGACAGGGCCGCAGGGAGTACTTC,CASSSTGQGRREYF,TRBD1,NA,TRBV5-4,TRBJ2-7
TGTGCCAGCAGCTTCTCCTCGGGGGGGGAGGGTGAAAAACTGTTTTTT,CASSFSSGGEGEKLFF,NA,NA,TRBV11-2,TRBJ1-4
TGTGCCAGCAGCCTGGCTAGAGAAGAGACCCAGTACTTC,CASSLAREETQYF,NA,once,TRBV5-6,TRBJ2-5
TGTGCCAGCAGAACCTCTTCCTCCGGGACAGGGACCTACGAGCAGTACTTC,CASRTSSSGTGTYEQYF,TRBD1,NA,TRBV27,TRBJ2-7
TGTGCCAGCAGTAAACGTACCTTTTTGGCGGGACAGGGTGTATACGAGCAGTACTTC,CASSKRTFLAGQGVYEQYF,TRBD1,NA,TRBV5-4,TRBJ2-7
TGTGCCACCCACCGGGACAGTAATGAAAAACTGTTTTTT,CATHRDSNEKLFF,TRBD1,NA,TRBV2,TRBJ1-4
TGTGCCAGCAGCAATTTTCAGGGTGATAATTCACCCCTCCACTTT,CASSNFQGDNSPLHF,NA,NA,TRBV5-4,TRBJ1-6
TGTGCCAGCAGCGTCACTTCCGGGGGGGGTGATACGCAGTATTTT,CASSVTSGGGDTQYF,TRBD2,NA,TRBV7-9,TRBJ2-3
TGTGCCAGCAGCTTCAGGGGGCTCCGGGAGCAGTACTTC,CASSFRGLREQYF,TRBD1,NA,TRBV7-2,TRBJ2-7
TGTGCCAGCAGTACAAACGTCGGACGGGGGATGGATACGCAGTATTTT,CASSTNVGRGMDTQYF,NA,NA,TRBV21-1,TRBJ2-3
TGTGCCAGCAGTGAATGGTCTCCACAGGGGGGAGAGCAGTACTTC,CASSEWSPQGGEQYF,TRBD1,NA,TRBV2,TRBJ2-7
TGTGCCAGCAGCCAATCGGACATCCCCACAGATACGCAGTATTTT,CASSQSDIPTDTQYF,NA,NA,TRBV14,TRBJ2-3
TGTGCCAGCAGTCCCTGGATTTTGCGGCAAGTGGCAGATACGCAGTATTTT,CASSPWILRQVADTQYF,NA,NA,TRBV6-6,TRBJ2-3
TGTGCCAGCGGGACAGCCTTAGGCTACACCTTC,CASGTALGYTF,TRBD1,NA,TRBV2,TRBJ1-2
TGTGCCAGCAGCCAACGGAGCGGGATGAACACCGGGGAGCTGTTTTTT,CASSQRSGMNTGELFF,TRBD2,NA,TRBV7-2,TRBJ2-2
TGCGCCAGCAGCCAAGATCGGAGGAGTGCCTTTGGCTACACCTTC,CASSQDRRSAFGYTF,NA,NA,TRBV4-3,TRBJ1-2
TGTGCCAGCAGCTTATGGAGTGGTTCCACTAATGAAAAACTGTTTTTT,CASSLWSGSTNEKLFF,NA,NA,TRBV7-2,TRBJ1-4
TGTGCCATTAGCGGGGGGGCGGATACGCAGTATTTT,CAISGGADTQYF,TRBD2,NA,TRBV10-3,TRBJ2-3